The 13 T cell receptor beta chains in this list originate from one sample, sequenced in a study of early T cells in non-severe SARS-CoV-2 infection. TCRdb passed the 5' RACE reads through MiXCR, listing each CDR3 protein once. This sample has tens of thousands of distinct CDR3 sequences, with about 16% found just once. Sequencing input: whole blood. All receptors derive from an adult who was a healthcare worker with PCR-confirmed SARS-CoV-2 infection or an uninfected control (not recorded which).

This clonotype was detected only a few times. The chain recombines TRBV10-3 with TRBJ2-1, with 8 nucleotides matching TRBD2. The CDR3 sequence is 16 residues long. J lost 0 bases, V lost 10 bases, and 11 bases had no gene match. Germline V CDR1 and CDR2: ENHRY, SYGVKD. The CDR3, as DNA: TGTGCCACCCGACCCCCCAGCGGGAGCTCCTACAATGAGCAGTTCTTC. It yields the protein CATRPPSGSSYNEQFF.

Only a few counts were recorded for this clonotype. V is TRBV27 and J is TRBJ2-2; D ambiguous. V was pared by 3 bases and J by 5 bases, with 10 bases between. The germline V gene encodes CDR1 MNHEY and CDR2 SMNVEV (reference sequence). The CDR3 has 14 residues. The DNA of the CDR3 is TGTGCCAGCAGTTTCCAGATTAAAACCGGGGAGCTGTTTTTT. This gives the protein CASSFQIKTGELFF.

The V gene is TRBV20-1, the J gene TRBJ2-1; 8 bases match TRBD1. This CDR3 comprises 16 residues. In germline, CDR1 is DFQATT, CDR2 SNEGSKA (reference sequence). The trim removed 5 bases at V and 7 bases at J, leaving 16 bases unmatched. The CDR3 coding sequence is TGCAGTGCTCTTCTCTCAAACAGGGGGAGGCTAAATGAGCAGTTCTTC. This sequence encodes CSALLSNRGRLNEQFF.

This clonotype occurred many times. The chain is built from TRBV7-3 and TRBJ2-7; a possible D gene is TRBD2 (7 bases). V shed 5 bases and J shed 4 bases, with 12 bases lying between them. The CDR3 runs 13 residues. Germline V gene lookup returns CDR1 SGHTA and CDR2 FQGTGA. The CDR3 DNA reads TGTGCCAGCAGCCGGGGGGCGCAATACGAGCAGTACTTC. It is translated as CASSRGAQYEQYF.

The chain recombines TRBV9 with TRBJ1-4; D is uncertain. Per germline, CDR1 SGDLS and CDR2 YYNGEE. Between the trimmed V and J ends, which lost 5 bases and 4 bases, there was a span of 9 bases. The CDR3 has 13 residues. CDR3 sequence reads: CASRGNHNEKLFF. The CDR3 DNA reads as TGTGCCAGCAGAGGAAACCATAATGAAAAACTGTTTTTT. The entire variable domain, with the rest obtained from reference TRBV9 and TRBJ1-4, is as follows: DSGVTQTPKHLITATGQRVTLRCSPRSGDLSVYWYQQSLDQGLQFLIQYYNGEERAKGNILERFSAQQFPDLHSELNLSSLELGDSALYFCASRGNHNEKLFFGSGTQLSVL.

This clonotype was observed many times. CDR3 nucleotide sequence: TGTGCCAGCAGTTACAGCCTAGTCCCTAATGAGCAGTTCTTC. Protein sequence: CASSYSLVPNEQFF. The rearrangement joins TRBV6-7 to TRBJ2-1; D is undetermined. TRBV6-7 is an open reading frame whose function is uncertain. V lost 2 bases to trimming and J lost 7 bases, with 12 bases between them. The CDR3 has 14 residues.

The V gene is TRBV20-1, the J gene TRBJ2-1; D not certain. Trimming removed 2 bases at V and 2 bases at J, with 16 bases between. The CDR3 has 16 amino acids. Germline CDR1 and CDR2: DFQATT and SNEGSKA (reference sequence). The CDR3 DNA reads TGCAGTGCTAGATATCGAAGACAAGAGACCTACAATGAGCAGTTCTTC. This gives the protein CSARYRRQETYNEQFF.

J is TRBJ2-7 and V is TRBV6-2 or TRBV6-3, with D tentatively TRBD1 (5 bases). This CDR3 comprises 14 residues. Trimming left V 0 bases short and J 3 bases short, with 9 bases between. Germline assignment: CDR1 MNHEY and CDR2 SVGEGT. CDR3 coding DNA: TGTGCCAGCAGTTACTCGATACAGGTCTACGAGCAGTACTTC. Translating gives CASSYSIQVYEQYF.

The chain combines TRBV6-2 or TRBV6-3 with TRBJ2-7; D is undetermined. The length of the CDR3 is 16 residues. The germline gives CDR1 MNHEY, CDR2 SVGEGT. The V and J ends lost 2 bases and 1 base respectively, with 15 bases between them. In nucleotides, the CDR3 is TGTGCCAGCAGTTACCTGACTCCCGACGTTTCCTACGAGCAGTACTTC. This encodes CASSYLTPDVSYEQYF.

This clonotype was observed a handful of times. This chain connects TRBV15 to TRBJ1-5; D ambiguous. Between the trimmed V and J ends, which lost 6 bases and 0 bases, there was a span of 9 bases. The CDR3 runs to 14 residues. Germline assignment: CDR1 LNHNV and CDR2 YYDKDF (reference sequence). In DNA form, the CDR3 reads TGTGCCACCAGAGAGGGAAGTAGCAATCAGCCCCAGCATTTT. Protein product: CATREGSSNQPQHF.

This clonotype was seen a few times. The chain combines TRBV29-1 with TRBJ2-5, with 10 bases identical to TRBD2. V shed 3 bases, J shed 5 bases, and the junction held 6 bases outside the gene matches. Germline CDR1 reads SQVTM; CDR2 reads ANQGSEA. There are 14 residues in the CDR3. CDR3 residues: CSVEGLAPSETQYF. In nucleotides, the CDR3 is TGCAGCGTTGAGGGACTAGCGCCCTCGGAGACCCAGTACTTC.

This clonotype turned up a few times. In DNA form, the CDR3 reads TGTGCCAGCAGTGAACCAACGGGGGGGACCTACGAGCAGTACTTC. Protein sequence: CASSEPTGGTYEQYF. The rearrangement links TRBV25-1 to TRBJ2-7, with TRBD2 matching over 8 bases. CDR1 and CDR2 (germline): MGHDK, SYGVNS. With V trimmed by 2 bases and J by 2 bases, 5 bases remained unmatched. The CDR3 is 15 residues long.

The table lists this clonotype with many counts. The CDR3 DNA follows: TGTGCCAGCAGTCCGGGACTAGCGGCACGAGATACGCAGTATTTT. Translation gives CASSPGLAARDTQYF. This chain links TRBV2 with TRBJ2-3; 11 bases align to TRBD2. The CDR3 extends over 15 amino acids. Germline CDR1 is SNHLY and CDR2 is FYNNEI. V lost 5 bases and J lost 5; bases outside the gene matches: 6.